These T cell receptor beta chains were read from a single sample in a study of OX40 agonist ivuxolimab in advanced cancers. TCRdb keeps only in-frame clones here, not all; method: immunoSEQ multiplex PCR. The data hold fewer than 80,000 clones, with approximately 92% observed a single time. Sequences were derived from CD4+ or CD8+ T cells sorted from blood, sampled in a trial of the OX40 agonist ivuxolimab. The receptors were gathered from an adult with an advanced solid tumor such as melanoma, head and neck, liver or kidney cancer. The CDR3 runs from the conserved cysteine through the conserved F or W.

v_gene	CDR3aa
TRBV4-1	CASSHGSGANVLTF
TRBV27	CASSKLQGPGEQYF
TRBV10-3	CAISDSYSYEQYF
TRBV7-9	CASRPWTGSTDTQYF
TRBV7-6	CASSLEAGGSTDTQYF
TRBV28	CASSWAGRLDEQFF
TRBV19	CASMEGGYSPLHF
TRBV11-2	CASSNRLAGADNEQFF
TRBV27	CASTSGSGMNTEAFF
TRBV27	CASSPTGNTGELFF
TRBV9	CASSVASGQPQHF
TRBV25-1	CASSVHPWNPSRNTEAFF
TRBV28	CASSSGQGEGGELFF
TRBV2	CASRDLNLKWDF
TRBV30	CAWRGKGLQPQHF